Below are 15 T cell receptor beta chains sequenced from a single sample in a study of blood T cell repertoires in COVID-19. This table comes from immunoSEQ multiplex PCR, and its TCRdb copy is limited to in-frame clones, with some not included. The data show some 500,000 clones, 85% to 90% seen once. The sample consisted of peripheral blood. Source of these receptors: a woman aged 45-60 years with COVID-19, enrolled during active disease.

The chain couples TRBV3-1 (or the pseudogene TRBV3-2) to TRBJ2-7; D call uncertain. Trimming cost V 2 bases and J 4 bases, with 15 bases left between them. CDR3 length equals 15 residues. Germline CDR1 LGHDT, CDR2 YNNKEL (reference sequence). The CDR3 nucleotides read TGTGCCAGCAGCCAAAAGCCGATATCTCAATACGAGCAGTACTTC. Protein sequence: CASSQKPISQYEQYF.

This clone showed up just a few times. The V gene is TRBV27, the J gene TRBJ2-1, with 7 nucleotides matching TRBD1. Trimming took 4 bases from V and 4 from J; bases not matched to a gene: 10. The germline V gene has CDR1 MNHEY and CDR2 SMNVEV (reference sequence). The CDR3 has 16 amino acids. The CDR3 here is CASSSPWTGPYNEQFF. As DNA, the CDR3 is TGTGCCAGCAGTTCACCCTGGACAGGCCCGTACAATGAGCAGTTCTTC.

CDR3 in amino acids: CATSDLETSGLSTDTQYF. The CDR3 DNA reads TGTGCCACCAGTGATTTGGAGACGTCAGGCCTTAGCACAGATACGCAGTATTTT. The chain employs TRBV24-1 and TRBJ2-3; no definite D call. The CDR3 extends over 18 amino acids. Germline CDR1 is KGHDR and CDR2 is SFDVKD. V was shortened by 0 bases and J by 0 bases, with 15 bases between the two germline ends.

The rearrangement links TRBV7-8 to TRBJ1-5; 7 bases match TRBD1. V shed 10 bases, J shed 7 bases, and the junction held 7 bases outside the gene matches. This CDR3 region has 12 residues. Per the germline V gene, CDR1 is SGHVS and CDR2 is FQNEAQ. The CDR3 bases are TGTGCCATCGGGACAGATCACCAGCCCCAGCATTTT. Translated: CAIGTDHQPQHF.

The chain links TRBV3-1 (or the pseudogene TRBV3-2) to TRBJ1-2, with TRBD1 matching 9 bases. Germline V gene lookup returns CDR1 LGHDT and CDR2 YNNKEL (reference sequence). The CDR3 runs to 15 residues. With V trimmed by 3 bases and J by 2 bases, 4 bases remained unmatched. In DNA, the CDR3 is TGTGCCAGCAGCCACCTAGACAGGGGGAACTATGGCTACACCTTC. Its translation: CASSHLDRGNYGYTF.

The V call is TRBV2, the J call TRBJ1-2, with D possibly being TRBD1 (5 bases). Germline CDR1 reads SNHLY; CDR2 reads FYNNEI. The CDR3 consists of 15 residues. V lost 1 base and J lost 4, with 13 bases in between. For the CDR3, the DNA is TGTGCCAGCAGTGAAGGTCTAGACAGCCTCTATGGCTACACCTTC. It translates to CASSEGLDSLYGYTF.

The genes are TRBV24-1 and TRBJ2-3; 12 nucleotides agree with TRBD2. V lost 6 bases and J lost 6; bases outside the gene matches: 6. CDR1 and CDR2 (germline): KGHDR, SFDVKD. CDR3 length: 15 amino acids. The CDR3 nucleotides are TGTGCCACCAGTCTTTCTAGCGGGGGGGCCGATACGCAGTATTTT. Its translation: CATSLSSGGADTQYF.

The CDR3 loop reads CASRAGGAVDEQFF. CDR3 DNA sequence: TGTGCCAGCAGGGCAGGGGGCGCGGTCGATGAGCAGTTCTTC. This rearrangement joins TRBV25-1 to TRBJ2-1, with 8 bases that match TRBD1. Trimming removed 6 bases from V and 8 bases from J; junction bases left unmatched: 9. Germline CDR1 and CDR2: MGHDK and SYGVNS. The CDR3 runs to 14 residues.

The CDR3 coding sequence is TGTGCCAGTGATGACGCAGGGGGCGCCGTTATTTATGGCTACACCTTC. The encoded protein is CASDDAGGAVIYGYTF. This chain connects TRBV2 to TRBJ1-2, with 8 positions matching TRBD1. After removal of 9 bases from V and 5 bases from J, the junction contained 17 bases not matched to a gene. This CDR3 region has 16 residues. Germline V lookup: CDR1 SNHLY, CDR2 FYNNEI.

The sample holds one count of this clone. J is TRBJ2-5 and V is TRBV2; TRBD1 might be the D (6 bases). The CDR3 is 12 residues long. V dropped 3 bases and J dropped 5 bases, with 7 bases sitting between them. Germline V CDR1 and CDR2: SNHLY, FYNNEI. CDR3 nucleotide sequence: TGTGCCAGCAGTGACAGGGGCGAGACCCAGTACTTC. Translating it yields CASSDRGETQYF.

In the case of this clone: The same CDR3 also results from other DNA sequences found in this sample. The rearrangement links TRBV19 to TRBJ1-4; D may be TRBD1 (5 bases). The CDR3 has 13 residues. V lost 1 base to trimming and J lost 5 bases, with 5 bases between them. The germline V gene has CDR1 LNHDA and CDR2 SQIVND (reference sequence). The CDR3 DNA sequence: TGTGCCAGTAGTATAGGGGGCAATGAAAAACTGTTTTTT. This translates into CASSIGGNEKLFF.

This rearrangement joins TRBV5-5 to TRBJ2-3, with TRBD2 as a possible D gene (7 bases). The V gene lost 2 bases and the J gene lost 2 bases, with 9 bases spanning the gap. Per the germline V gene, CDR1 is SGHKS and CDR2 is YYEKEE (reference sequence). CDR3 length equals 14 residues. CDR3 nucleotide sequence: TGTGCCAGCAGCTTAGGGGGGGACACAGATACGCAGTATTTT. Protein: CASSLGGDTDTQYF.

This chain joins TRBV4-1 and TRBJ1-6; 7 bases are shared with TRBD1. Unmatched junction bases numbered 17, after V lost 1 base and J lost 2 bases. Looked up from germline, CDR1 is MGHRA and CDR2 is YSYEKL. The CDR3 spans 21 residues. The CDR3 nucleotides read TGCGCCAGCAGCCAAGTAGTTTCAGGGGGTCTGGAGAGGGCCTATAATTCACCCCTCCACTTT. Protein product: CASSQVVSGGLERAYNSPLHF.

The V gene is TRBV5-1, the J gene TRBJ2-2; tentative D call: TRBD1 (5 bases). The CDR3 contains 14 residues. Trimming took off 4 bases at V and 1 base at J, with 8 bases between the two ends. Germline CDR1 SGHRS, CDR2 YFSETQ. This chain's CDR3 is CASSRGQNTGELFF. The CDR3 nucleotides read TGCGCCAGCAGCAGGGGTCAGAACACCGGGGAGCTGTTTTTT.

The chain links TRBV5-8 to TRBJ1-4; D is ambiguous. Trimming took 4 bases from V and 8 from J, leaving 21 bases between them. Germline CDR1 SGHTS, CDR2 YDEGEE. This CDR3 contains 16 residues. For the CDR3, the DNA is TGTGCCAGCAGCCCCGGTGGGATTTCAGGAGGCGAAAAACTGTTTTTT. Residues: CASSPGGISGGEKLFF.